A selection of T cell receptor beta chains follows, all from one sample in a study of CD8 T cells in ankylosing spondylitis. One entry per CDR3 protein, called by TCRdb with MiXCR from the 5' RACE reads. The sample lists a few hundred thousand distinct CDR3 sequences, approximately 20% seen once, with around 16% in the top ten. The sample comprised blood, either unsorted or a sorted T cell fraction (not recorded which). The receptors were gathered from a male donor with ankylosing spondylitis. Each CDR3 is given with its conserved first and last residue. The D gene is left open where the match is weak. Size tells how often a clone was seen (once, few, many) or the class of an expanded clone, and some rows leave it out.

>TRBJ2-2|-|TRBV5-1|-
TGCGCCAGCAGCTTGGGGCAGGACACCGGGGAGCTGTTTTTT
CASSLGQDTGELFF
>TRBJ2-5|-|TRBV2|-
TGTGCCAGCAGTTCGGTACAGGGACCTGGGGGGACCCAGTACTTC
CASSSVQGPGGTQYF
>TRBJ2-7|few|TRBV27|TRBD2
TGTGCCAGCAGTTCGACTAGCGGGAGGGCCATCAACGAGCAGTACTTC
CASSSTSGRAINEQYF
>TRBJ1-2|-|TRBV12-5|-
TGTGCTAGTGGTTCGACCCAGGGTGGCGGCTACACCTTC
CASGSTQGGGYTF
>TRBJ1-2|few|TRBV7-9|-
TGTGCCAGCAGCTTACTTAGCAGGGAAGATGGCTACACCTTC
CASSLLSREDGYTF
>TRBJ2-1|-|TRBV5-1|-
TGCGCCAGCAGAGCAGAGAGCTCCTACAATGAGCAGTTCTTC
CASRAESSYNEQFF
>TRBJ2-1|few|TRBV27|-
TGTGCCAGCAGACACAATGAGCAGTTCTTC
CASRHNEQFF
>TRBJ2-7|-|TRBV24-1|-
TGTGCCACCAGTGCGGGGTACTCAGCCTCCTACGAGCAGTACTTC
CATSAGYSASYEQYF
>TRBJ2-1|-|TRBV5-1|-
TGCGCCAGCAGCTTAGGGACTGCAAAAGCGTACAATGAGCAGTTCTTC
CASSLGTAKAYNEQFF
>TRBJ2-7|few|TRBV6-2/TRBV6-3|TRBD1
TGTGCCAGCTATAAATGGAGGGGGACAGGGGGATACCCGTCCCCCTACGAGCAGTACTTC
CASYKWRGTGGYPSPYEQYF
>TRBJ1-1|-|TRBV27|-
TGTGCCAGCAGTTTTAGGGGGGCGGAAGCTTTCTTT
CASSFRGAEAFF
>TRBJ2-7|few|TRBV4-1|-
TGCGCCAGCAGCCAAGACCCGGACTTTAGCTCCTACGAGCAGTACTTC
CASSQDPDFSSYEQYF
>TRBJ1-1|-|TRBV7-6|-
TGTGCCAGCAGCTCCAGGGAGATGAACACTGAAGCTTTCTTT
CASSSREMNTEAFF
>TRBJ2-1|-|TRBV15|-
TGTGCCACCGGACAGTTCGATGAGCGGTTCTTC
CATGQFDERFF